This T cell receptor (beta chain) stems from a study of CD8+CD57+ T cells in acquired aplastic anemia. Study context: DNA per sorted CD4+ or CD8+ sample ranged about 0.19 to 30 ug, averaging approximately 3.1 ug. Findings and limits, study-wide: Around 27 sequences, all CD8+ CDR3, were shared between patients and controls.

V shed 4 bases and J shed 12 bases, with 19 bases lying between them. The CDR3 loop spans 14 amino acids. CDR1 is SGHTA and CDR2 is FQGNSA in the germline V gene. CD8+CD57+ cell expansion had been shown by flow cytometry in patients chosen for sequencing. Each patient had severe acquired aplastic anemia. No therapy had been given to the patients at the time of blood sampling. Comment on this clonotype: The target antigen is unknown.

Using genomic DNA as the template, TCR beta VDJ and CDR3 profiling was carried out. TCRdb re-called the reads with MiXCR, one entry per CDR3 protein. Of 310,000 or so distinct CDR3 sequences in the sample, approximately 58% were seen once. This TCR was recovered from a human donor with aplastic anemia. The gene calls are TRBV7-2 and TRBJ2-1; maybe TRBD2 (5 bases). The sample was sorted CD4+, CD8+, or CD8+CD57+ T cells (not recorded which) from PBMCs. Here the CDR3 DNA reads TGTGCCAGCAGCTCAGGACTGGCGAGCGATGGGCAGTTCTTC. Translation: CASSSGLASDGQFF.